This entry describes one T cell receptor (beta chain). Its antigen is not known. The data were taken from a study of cytomegalovirus exposure and HLA in healthy donors. Study-level results: TCR beta chain V- and J-gene trimming was linked, in a later analysis, to a missense variant in DCLRE1C.

PCR was performed using 60 Vbeta and 13 Jbeta primers. Method: immunoSEQ multiplex PCR; TCRdb's copy keeps in-frame clones and lacks some. The sample contains under 200,000 clones, about four fifths of which appear only once. This CDR3 is 13 amino acids long. V was trimmed by 8 bases and J by 3 bases, leaving 12 bases between them. The germline V gene has CDR1 MNHEY and CDR2 SMNVEV (reference sequence). What was sequenced was PBMCs. The chain is built from TRBV27 and TRBJ2-3, with D unclear. The clonotype originates from a boy younger than 18 in good health and CMV-seronegative. The CDR3 is CASGALLTDTQYF. The CDR3 region has the DNA TGTGCCAGCGGTGCGTTATTGACAGATACGCAGTATTTT.